This TCR beta chain is from a study of shared clonotypes between healthy human individuals. As for the study in general: Contributing individuals were a couple of females and a few males aged 18 to 49.

Study-wide results and caveats: Clonotypes not shared had lower generation probabilities than those common to all four donors. Tissues were not sampled, only blood, and their repertoires likely differ.

Splitting the CD4+ cells yielded a CD45RA+ naive subset and a CD45RA-negative memory subset. A word on this clone: The target antigen is unknown.

Only in-frame clones appear in the TCRdb table, and some are missing; sequencing was by immunoSEQ multiplex PCR. This sample has around 1.1 million clones; roughly 80% occur once, and the top ten carry 0.89%. The germline gives CDR1 MNHNS, CDR2 SASEGT. The J segment lost 2 bases and the V segment lost 3 bases, leaving 3 bases of the junction unmatched. The CDR3 loop spans 16 amino acids. The sequence was collected from a man aged 18 to 29 in good health. Some clones in this sample may be carry-over from other donors' samples. The chain couples TRBV6-1 to TRBJ2-1; TRBD2 agrees at 11 bases. Sequencing was done on a sample of memory CD4+ T cells from PBMCs. The subset denotes: CD45RA-negative fraction. CDR3 nucleotide sequence: TGTGCCAGCAGTGAGGCTAGCGGGAGGACCTACAATGAGCAGTTCTTC. Translation gives CASSEASGRTYNEQFF.